The source of this TCR beta chain is a study of cytomegalovirus exposure and HLA in healthy donors. Whole-study findings and limits: There were some public TCRs occurring in many donors, but most TCR sequences were rare. Using the classifier, cytomegalovirus status was reportedly diagnosed with high specificity and sensitivity. First-cohort TCR clusters were later found to tend to co-occur in the 120 or so validation repertoires.

This clone has only a few counts. Its antigen remains unidentified. Profiling relied on immunoSEQ multiplex PCR, and the TCRdb table lists in-frame clones only, not all of them. The table includes 300,000 to 450,000 clones, about nine tenths detected once. The clonotype originates from a woman aged 18-29 years in good health and CMV-seronegative. The sequenced sample was PBMCs.

The DNA for the CDR3 is TGTGCGACAGGGCAGCTTAACACTGAAGCTTTCTTT. Translation: CATGQLNTEAFF. The gene calls are TRBV2 and TRBJ1-1; TRBD1 matches at 7 bases. The CDR3 spans 12 residues. Germline CDR1 is SNHLY and CDR2 is FYNNEI.